This T cell receptor beta chain emerged from a study of blood T cell repertoires in COVID-19 (dated by TCRdb to 2019 to 2021). Background on the whole study: The collaborator samples originated in the United States, Italy and Spain and spanned the acute and convalescent phases of COVID-19. The material from the prospective study consisted of cDNA or gDNA derived from T cells, B-cell-depleted T cells, or PBMCs. Deeply sampled blood TCRbeta repertoires from subjects exposed to, actively infected with, or recovered from COVID-19 were included in the dataset. The repertoires were released in a freely available public database meant as a resource for research on the immune response to SARS-CoV-2. Samples came from the ongoing ImmuneRACE study (first 160 participants) plus 1,254 subjects from 6 global collaborators. Sample metadata almost always included a de-identified subject ID, COVID-19 status, age in years and sex. Where HLA class I and class II types were available, the types were taken from metadata supplied by the sample provider, not from assay-based typing.

The collaborating institutions used their own protocols to collect whole blood in K2EDTA tubes. Collaborator samples were shipped for TCRbeta analysis as frozen whole blood, isolated PBMCs, or DNA extracted from either sample type. The immunoSEQ Assay, a bias-controlled multiplex PCR, was used to amplify TCRbeta CDR3 regions from genomic DNA. The authors' analysis ran thus. Nucleated cell counts per sample were estimated from amplification of reference gene primers within the assay. To quantify the absolute abundance of each unique TCRbeta CDR3 rearrangement, sequence reads were collapsed and filtered. Productive Simpson clonality was computed per sample as the square root of Simpson's diversity index over productive rearrangements. Drawn from immuneACCESS, this table holds only the in-frame rearrangements with V and J called that TCRdb kept. Clones are partly lost; checked studies trace under half to an unresolved V gene and leave the rest unexplained. V and J calls and clone size are those listed in that table; D and trimming were worked out from the DNA. Counted in this sample were about 140,000 clones; around 80% of them appeared once. 13% of the sample rests with the top ten.

The paper's findings and limits, for the study overall: How much clinical and demographic metadata was included differed by source and by participant, and the metadata was provided uncurated.

The V end gives up 3 bases and the J end 5 bases, leaving 8 bases in the junction not matched to a gene. The CDR3 covers 15 residues, taking in both the cysteine and the phenylalanine. Only the CDR3 DNA stays, 45 bases, in frame from base 1. Via the germline V gene, CDR1 is SNHLY and CDR2 FYNNEI. Comments on this clone: The antigen this receptor binds is unknown. The record has no base qualities; no much larger clone is one base away.

This sequence was found in an elderly man with acute or convalescent COVID-19. Sequencing was carried out using peripheral blood. This receptor chain uses TRBV2 and TRBJ2-5, with 8 bases in between that match TRBD2. For the CDR3, the sequence is CASSEASGGWETQYF. The nucleotides are TGTGCCAGCAGTGAGGCCAGCGGGGGCTGGGAGACCCAGTACTTC.